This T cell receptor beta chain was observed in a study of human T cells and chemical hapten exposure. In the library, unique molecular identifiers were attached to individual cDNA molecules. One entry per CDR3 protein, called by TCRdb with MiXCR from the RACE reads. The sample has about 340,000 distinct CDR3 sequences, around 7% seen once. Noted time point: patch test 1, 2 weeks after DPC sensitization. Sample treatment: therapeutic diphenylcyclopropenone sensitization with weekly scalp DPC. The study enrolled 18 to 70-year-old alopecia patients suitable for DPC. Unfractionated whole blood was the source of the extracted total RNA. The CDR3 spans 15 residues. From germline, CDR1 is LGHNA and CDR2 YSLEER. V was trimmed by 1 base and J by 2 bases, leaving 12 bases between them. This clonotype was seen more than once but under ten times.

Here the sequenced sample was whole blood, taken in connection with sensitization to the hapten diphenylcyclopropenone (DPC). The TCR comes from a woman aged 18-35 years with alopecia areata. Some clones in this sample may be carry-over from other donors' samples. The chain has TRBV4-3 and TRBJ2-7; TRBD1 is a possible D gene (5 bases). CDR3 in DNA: TGCGCCAGCAGCCAAGGGCCGCAGGGCGCCTACGAGCAGTACTTC. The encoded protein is CASSQGPQGAYEQYF.